This is a list of T cell receptor beta chains from one sample in a study of response to subunit inactivated influenza vaccine. TCRdb fed the RT-PCR reads into MiXCR, producing one record per CDR3 protein. This sample has 600,000 to 700,000 distinct CDR3 sequences, with 11% to 15% found just once. Material: PBMCs from blood, obtained roughly 15 days before vaccination. These receptors were obtained from a man in his forties or fifties who received an inactivated influenza vaccine. The CDR3 runs from the conserved cysteine through the conserved F or W. D genes are given only for firm matches. Clone size, where shown, is once, few, many, or a class for clones that have expanded.

.	TRBV12-3/TRBV12-4	TRBJ1-1	.	CASSEKIGTEAFF	TGTGCCAGCAGTGAAAAGATTGGCACTGAAGCTTTCTTT
few	TRBV29-1	TRBJ2-2	.	CSGTNTGELFF	TGCAGCGGGACGAACACCGGGGAGCTGTTTTTT
.	TRBV10-3	TRBJ2-2	TRBD2	CAMRERGTGELFF	TGTGCCATGCGGGAGCGGGGAACCGGGGAGCTGTTTTTT
.	TRBV10-3	TRBJ2-7	.	CAIRDSDSYEQYF	TGTGCCATCAGGGACAGCGACTCCTACGAGCAGTACTTC
few	TRBV9	TRBJ1-5	.	CASSVDQTTQPQHF	TGTGCCAGCAGCGTAGATCAGACCACCCAGCCCCAGCATTTT
.	TRBV19	TRBJ1-1	.	CASSMVQKNTEAFF	TGTGCCAGTAGTATGGTTCAGAAGAACACTGAAGCTTTCTTT
.	TRBV6-1	TRBJ2-7	.	CASSTGRGHRGYEQYF	TGTGCCAGCAGCACTGGACGGGGCCATCGTGGGTACGAGCAGTACTTC
.	TRBV12-3/TRBV12-4	TRBJ2-3	TRBD2	CASSTRLAGFTDTQYF	TGTGCCAGCAGTACCCGACTAGCGGGGTTCACAGATACGCAGTATTTT
few	TRBV20-1	TRBJ1-6	TRBD1	CSAADYRGYSPLHF	TGCAGTGCCGCAGATTACAGGGGTTATTCACCCCTCCACTTT
.	TRBV5-6	TRBJ1-2	TRBD1	CASSFYRGRVYGYTF	TGTGCCAGCAGCTTTTACAGGGGGCGCGTCTATGGCTACACCTTC
few	TRBV25-1	TRBJ2-5	.	CASRGSGEETQYF	TGTGCCAGCAGGGGATCGGGGGAAGAGACCCAGTACTTC
few	TRBV28	TRBJ2-1	TRBD2	CASTTRLGRAGGGEQFF	TGTGCCAGCACGACCAGACTGGGTAGGGCGGGGGGGGGTGAGCAGTTCTTC
.	TRBV18	TRBJ2-7	TRBD1	CASSMGQAYEQNF	TGTGCCAGCTCGATGGGACAGGCGTACGAGCAGAACTTC
.	TRBV5-1	TRBJ2-1	.	CASSASGLTSYNEQFF	TGCGCCAGCAGCGCTTCCGGACTGACGTCCTACAATGAGCAGTTCTTC
few	TRBV15	TRBJ1-5	.	CATSRDNGQPQHF	TGTGCCACCAGCAGAGATAACGGCCAGCCCCAGCATTTT